This T cell receptor beta chain was recorded in a study of blood T cell repertoires in COVID-19. As for the study in general: The cDNA or gDNA used as material had been derived from T cells, B-cell-depleted T cells, or PBMCs.

The CDR3 totals 20 residues. J gave up 2 bases and V 2 bases, and 15 bases lay outside the gene matches. Per the germline V gene, CDR1 is ENHRY and CDR2 is SYGVKD. The assay was immunoSEQ multiplex PCR, and TCRdb's table has in-frame clones only and misses some. The sample holds 100,000 to 120,000 clones, around four fifths seen once. Sequencing was carried out using peripheral blood. The chain recombines TRBV10-3 with TRBJ1-5, with 10 nucleotides matching TRBD1. The origin of this receptor is a woman aged 70-85 years with acute or convalescent COVID-19. CDR3 sequence: CAISEGNPGTGANGNQPQHF. The CDR3 DNA reads TGTGCCATCAGTGAGGGAAATCCCGGGACAGGGGCTAACGGCAATCAGCCCCAGCATTTT.